In its sample, the clone carrying this T cell receptor (beta chain) was seen once. The data belong to a study of blood T cell repertoires in COVID-19. On the study more broadly: COVID-19 samples, acute and convalescent, were from the United States, Italy and Spain.

Data came from immunoSEQ multiplex PCR; TCRdb stores just in-frame clones and leaves some out. The sample carries 150,000 to 180,000 clones, 78% recorded once. The clonotype originates from an elderly man with acute or convalescent COVID-19. The sequenced material came from peripheral blood.

The CDR3 DNA reads TGTGCCAGCAGCGTAGCTCAGGGAGGCGATTCACCCCTCCACTTT. Translation gives CASSVAQGGDSPLHF. The chain carries TRBV9 and TRBJ1-6; a weak D match, TRBD1 (5 bases). CDR3 length equals 15 residues. The germline V gene has CDR1 SGDLS and CDR2 YYNGEE. Trimming took 0 bases from V and 8 from J, leaving 12 bases between them.